One and the same sample provided the 19 T cell receptor beta chains below, sequenced in a study of neurological immune-mediated disorders. MiXCR, run by TCRdb on the 5' RACE reads, gives a single entry per CDR3 protein. The table includes tens of thousands of distinct CDR3 sequences, 4% detected once. Source material: CD4+ T cells from blood. The receptor set was obtained from a middle-aged woman with multiple sclerosis.

This clonotype was seen at least ten times. The chain uses TRBV24-1 and TRBJ1-2; D is uncertain. The V end was cut by 1 base, the J end by 8 bases, with 13 bases between. This CDR3 region has 14 residues. The V gene's germline CDR1 is KGHDR and CDR2 SFDVKD. DNA for the CDR3: TGTGCCACCAGTGATTTAGCCCGGGAGGAAGGCTACACCTTC. It yields the protein CATSDLAREEGYTF.

This clonotype was observed many times. The chain couples TRBV11-2 to TRBJ2-7; no reliable D call. This CDR3 has 14 amino acids. V lost 0 bases and J lost 1, with 7 bases in between. Germline-derived CDR1 and CDR2 are SGHAT and FQNNGV. The CDR3 reads CASSLEPASYEQYF. In nucleotides, the CDR3 is TGTGCCAGCAGCTTAGAACCAGCATCCTACGAGCAGTACTTC.

This clonotype was counted at least ten times. The chain has TRBV7-3 and TRBJ2-1; 9 bases agree with TRBD2. CDR3 length: 15 residues. CDR1 and CDR2 from the germline V gene are SGHTA and FQGTGA. V was pared by 5 bases and J by 4 bases, with 6 bases of the junction left unmatched. The CDR3 nucleotides read TGTGCCAGCAGCCTCGGCGGGGGGGTTTACAATGAGCAGTTCTTC. It is translated as CASSLGGGVYNEQFF.

Many counts were recorded for this clonotype. This chain links TRBV3-1 with TRBJ2-5; D ambiguous. There are 15 residues in the CDR3. The V gene's germline CDR1 is LGHDT and CDR2 YNNKEL (reference sequence). V gave up 1 base and J gave up 2 bases, with 11 bases separating them. In DNA, the CDR3 is TGTGCCAGCAGCCAAGGCCAGACACGTCAAGAGACCCAGTACTTC. It translates to CASSQGQTRQETQYF.

The sample holds many counts of this clonotype. The CDR3 here is CASSLRGDGTGNTIYF. The CDR3 DNA follows: TGTGCCAGCAGCCTGAGGGGGGACGGCACTGGAAACACCATATATTTT. This chain uses TRBV5-6 with TRBJ1-3; TRBD1 is a possible D gene (6 bases). V was clipped by 4 bases and J by 2 bases, with 16 bases between them. Germline CDR1 is SGHDT and CDR2 is YYEEEE. This CDR3 comprises 16 residues.

This clonotype appeared many times. The V gene is TRBV5-1, the J gene TRBJ2-7; 7 nucleotides agree with TRBD1. The CDR3 loop spans 14 amino acids. Germline V gives CDR1 SGHRS, CDR2 YFSETQ. V lost 4 bases to trimming and J lost 4 bases; unmatched junction nucleotides: 8. The CDR3 nucleotides are TGCGCCAGCAGCCGAGGCCGACAGGGATACGAGCAGTACTTC. Protein product: CASSRGRQGYEQYF.

In its sample, this clonotype was seen many times. The J gene is TRBJ2-7, the V gene TRBV3-1, with a tentative D call TRBD1 (6 bases). Germline V gives CDR1 LGHDT, CDR2 YNNKEL (reference sequence). The CDR3 runs 14 residues. Trimming took off 2 bases at V and 3 bases at J, with 11 bases between the two ends. CDR3 in amino acids: CASSQYTGNYEQYF. In nucleotides, the CDR3 is TGTGCCAGCAGCCAATATACAGGGAACTACGAGCAGTACTTC.

This clonotype occurred many times. This chain joins TRBV6-2 or TRBV6-3 and TRBJ2-1; weak D call: TRBD2 (5 bases). Trimming shortened V by 7 bases and J by 1 base, and 8 bases separated the two germline ends. The CDR3 covers 13 residues. Looked up from germline, CDR1 is MNHEY and CDR2 is SVGEGT. CDR3 protein: CASMPGSYNEQFF. CDR3 DNA: TGTGCCAGCATGCCGGGGTCCTACAATGAGCAGTTCTTC.

There are many counts of this clonotype. The chain recombines TRBV20-1 with TRBJ2-2; 7 nucleotides agree with TRBD1. With 3 bases clipped from V and 4 bases from J, the junction kept 8 bases outside the gene matches. The CDR3 sequence is 15 residues long. Germline CDR1 is DFQATT and CDR2 is SNEGSKA (reference sequence). CDR3: CSASRQGIGTGELFF. The CDR3, as DNA: TGCAGTGCTAGCAGACAGGGAATCGGCACCGGGGAGCTGTTTTTT.

This clonotype came up many times. This sequence joins TRBV4-1 and TRBJ2-5, with 8 bases that match TRBD1. The CDR3 runs 15 residues. J lost 5 bases, V lost 3 bases, and 8 bases had no gene match. CDR1 is MGHRA, CDR2 YSYEKL, per germline. CDR3 amino acids: CASSQPRTGSETQYF. The CDR3 DNA follows: TGCGCCAGCAGCCAGCCGCGGACAGGGTCGGAGACCCAGTACTTC.

This clonotype was picked up many times. The rearrangement links TRBV11-2 to TRBJ2-1; 7 bases match TRBD2. This CDR3 comprises 16 residues. Germline CDR1 and CDR2: SGHAT and FQNNGV. V shed 1 base, J shed 2 bases, and the junction held 5 bases outside the gene matches. CDR3 coding DNA: TGTGCCAGCAGCTTAGGACTAGCCTTTACCTACAATGAGCAGTTCTTC. This gives the protein CASSLGLAFTYNEQFF.

This clonotype was detected many times. This chain joins TRBV12-3 or TRBV12-4 and TRBJ1-2; a possible D gene is TRBD1 (6 bases). With 4 bases removed from V and 3 bases from J, the gap between germline ends came to 9 bases. This CDR3 has 13 residues. The CDR3, as DNA: TGTGCCAGCAGTTCGGGGGGGCACTATGGCTACACCTTC. It encodes CASSSGGHYGYTF.

This clonotype appeared many times. The chain recombines TRBV5-1 with TRBJ2-3; 8 nucleotides agree with TRBD2. Germline-derived CDR1 and CDR2 are SGHRS and YFSETQ. The CDR3 sequence is 15 residues long. V lost 2 bases to trimming and J lost 6 bases; unmatched junction nucleotides: 8. CDR3 DNA sequence: TGCGCCAGCAGCTTAAGCGGGGGCCGGGGGGATACGCAGTATTTT. Translating it yields CASSLSGGRGDTQYF.

This clonotype has ten or more counts. The V and J genes are TRBV2 and TRBJ1-5; 7 bases are shared with TRBD1. Trimming at V came to 6 bases and at J to 6 bases, leaving 5 bases not matched to a gene. There are 13 residues in the CDR3. Germline lookup yields CDR1 SNHLY and CDR2 FYNNEI. The CDR3 region is CASSRGDGQPQHF. CDR3 sequence (DNA): TGTGCCAGCAGCAGGGGGGATGGTCAGCCCCAGCATTTT.

This clonotype came up many times. The chain links TRBV5-1 to TRBJ1-2, with D uncertain. Trimming left V 2 bases short and J 8 bases short, with 13 bases between. Germline V gene lookup returns CDR1 SGHRS and CDR2 YFSETQ. The CDR3 covers 13 residues. This CDR3 reads CASSFDNARGYTF. CDR3 DNA sequence: TGCGCCAGCAGCTTCGACAACGCCCGAGGCTACACCTTC.

This clonotype has a count of ten or more. The rearrangement joins TRBV5-1 to TRBJ2-2; 7 bases fit TRBD2. Germline lookup yields CDR1 SGHRS and CDR2 YFSETQ. Unmatched junction bases numbered 6, after V lost 5 bases and J lost 5 bases. The CDR3 consists of 14 residues. The CDR3 nucleotides are TGCGCCAGCAGTCGGGACGGGGGGACCGGGGAGCTGTTTTTT. Translated: CASSRDGGTGELFF.

This clonotype has a count of ten or more. The chain couples TRBV6-1 to TRBJ1-1; D is undetermined. This CDR3 is built from 13 residues. The germline V and J ends were trimmed by 8 bases and 2 bases, with 12 bases remaining between them. Germline CDR1 is MNHNS and CDR2 is SASEGT. The CDR3 DNA reads TGTGCCAGCCGCCCGGGCCCCAACACTGAAGCTTTCTTT. This encodes CASRPGPNTEAFF.

This clonotype came up many times. The chain uses TRBV5-1 and TRBJ2-5, with 7 bases aligning to TRBD1. The CDR3 spans 14 residues. CDR1 SGHRS and CDR2 YFSETQ come from the germline V gene. V was pared by 0 bases and J by 5 bases, with 4 bases of the junction left unmatched. CDR3 protein: CASSLATGDETQYF. Written as DNA, the CDR3 is TGCGCCAGCAGCTTGGCCACAGGGGATGAGACCCAGTACTTC.

At least ten counts were recorded for this clonotype. The V call is TRBV14, the J call TRBJ1-1; D unresolved. Per the germline V gene, CDR1 is SGHDN and CDR2 is FVKESK. Trimming left V 0 bases short and J 6 bases short, with 8 bases between. The CDR3 loop spans 13 amino acids. The CDR3 loop reads CASSQDLLAEAFF. CDR3 bases: TGTGCCAGCAGCCAAGATCTGCTCGCTGAAGCTTTCTTT. The complete variable domain, with remaining parts taken from reference TRBV14 and TRBJ1-1, reads EAGVTQFPSHSVIEKGQTVTLRCDPISGHDNLYWYRRVMGKEIKFLLHFVKESKQDESGMPNNRFLAERTGGTYSTLKVQPAELEDSGVYFCASSQDLLAEAFFGQGTRLTVV.